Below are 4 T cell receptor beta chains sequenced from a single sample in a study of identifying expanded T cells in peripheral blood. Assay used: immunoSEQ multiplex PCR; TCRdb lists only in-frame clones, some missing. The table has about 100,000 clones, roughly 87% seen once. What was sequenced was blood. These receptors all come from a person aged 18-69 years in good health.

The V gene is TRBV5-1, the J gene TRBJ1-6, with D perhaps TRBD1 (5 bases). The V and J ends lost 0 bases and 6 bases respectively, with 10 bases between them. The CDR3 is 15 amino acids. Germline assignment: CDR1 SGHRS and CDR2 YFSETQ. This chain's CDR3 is CASSLVGASNSPLHF. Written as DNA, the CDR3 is TGCGCCAGCAGCTTGGTTGGGGCCTCTAATTCACCCCTCCACTTT.

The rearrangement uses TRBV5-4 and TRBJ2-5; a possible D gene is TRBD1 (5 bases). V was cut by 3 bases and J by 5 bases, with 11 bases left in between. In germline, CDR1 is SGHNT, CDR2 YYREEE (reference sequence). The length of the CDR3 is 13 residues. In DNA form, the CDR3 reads TGTGCCAGCAGCTGGCAGGGTAGGGAGACCCAGTACTTC. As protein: CASSWQGRETQYF.

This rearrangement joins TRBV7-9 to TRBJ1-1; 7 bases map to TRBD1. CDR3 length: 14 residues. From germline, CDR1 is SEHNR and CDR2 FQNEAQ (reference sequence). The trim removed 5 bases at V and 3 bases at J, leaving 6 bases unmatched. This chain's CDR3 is CASSPQGGDTEAFF. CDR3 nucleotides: TGTGCCAGCAGCCCGCAGGGGGGAGACACTGAAGCTTTCTTT.

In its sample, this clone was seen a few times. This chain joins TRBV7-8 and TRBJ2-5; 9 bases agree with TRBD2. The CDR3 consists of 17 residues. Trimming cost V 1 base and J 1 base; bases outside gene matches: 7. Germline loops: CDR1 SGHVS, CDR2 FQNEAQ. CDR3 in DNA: TGTGCCAGCAGCTTAGGTGCGGCGGGGGGGTCCCAAGAGACCCAGTACTTC. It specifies CASSLGAAGGSQETQYF.